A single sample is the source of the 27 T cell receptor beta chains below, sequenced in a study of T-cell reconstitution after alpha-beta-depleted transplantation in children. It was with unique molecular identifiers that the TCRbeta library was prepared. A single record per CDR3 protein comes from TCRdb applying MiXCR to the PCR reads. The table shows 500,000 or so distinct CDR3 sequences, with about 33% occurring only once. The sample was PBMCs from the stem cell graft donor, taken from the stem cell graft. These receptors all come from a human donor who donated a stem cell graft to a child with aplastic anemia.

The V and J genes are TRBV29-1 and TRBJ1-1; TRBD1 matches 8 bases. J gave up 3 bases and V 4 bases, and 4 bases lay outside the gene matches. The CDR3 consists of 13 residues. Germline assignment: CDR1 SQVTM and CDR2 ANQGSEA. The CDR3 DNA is TGCAGCGTTGTCAGGGGGCTCGACACTGAAGCTTTCTTT. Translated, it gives CSVVRGLDTEAFF.

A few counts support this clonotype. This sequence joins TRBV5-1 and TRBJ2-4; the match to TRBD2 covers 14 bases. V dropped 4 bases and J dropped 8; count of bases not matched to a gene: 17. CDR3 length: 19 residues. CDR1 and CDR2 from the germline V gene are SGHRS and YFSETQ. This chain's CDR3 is CASSATGTSGSRGRDIQYF. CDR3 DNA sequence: TGCGCCAGCAGCGCAACCGGGACTAGCGGGAGTAGGGGAAGAGACATTCAGTACTTC.

The CDR3 coding sequence is TGCAGCGCTAGGGGACAGGGGTCCAACACTGAAGCTTTCTTT. It encodes CSARGQGSNTEAFF. The chain uses TRBV29-1 and TRBJ1-1; 10 bases map to TRBD1. The CDR3 spans 14 residues. CDR1 is SQVTM, CDR2 ANQGSEA, per germline. V lost 7 bases to trimming and J lost 2 bases; unmatched junction nucleotides: 7.

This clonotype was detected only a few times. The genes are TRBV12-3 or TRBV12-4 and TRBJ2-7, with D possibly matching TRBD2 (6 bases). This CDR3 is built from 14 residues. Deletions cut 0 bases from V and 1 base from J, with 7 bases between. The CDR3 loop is CASSLARGSYEQYF. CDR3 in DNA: TGTGCCAGCAGTTTAGCGCGGGGATCCTACGAGCAGTACTTC.

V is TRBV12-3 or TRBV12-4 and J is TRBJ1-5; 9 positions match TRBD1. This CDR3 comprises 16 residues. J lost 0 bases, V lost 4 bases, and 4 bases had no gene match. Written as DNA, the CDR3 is TGTGCCAGCAGTTCCGGACAGGGGATTAGCAATCAGCCCCAGCATTTT. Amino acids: CASSSGQGISNQPQHF.

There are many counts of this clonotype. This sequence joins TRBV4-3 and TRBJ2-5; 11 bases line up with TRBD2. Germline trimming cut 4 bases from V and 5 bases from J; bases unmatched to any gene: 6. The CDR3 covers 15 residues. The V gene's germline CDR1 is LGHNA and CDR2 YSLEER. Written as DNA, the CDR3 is TGCGCCAGCAGCCGCCTAGCGGGAGGTTTGGAGACCCAGTACTTC. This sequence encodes CASSRLAGGLETQYF.

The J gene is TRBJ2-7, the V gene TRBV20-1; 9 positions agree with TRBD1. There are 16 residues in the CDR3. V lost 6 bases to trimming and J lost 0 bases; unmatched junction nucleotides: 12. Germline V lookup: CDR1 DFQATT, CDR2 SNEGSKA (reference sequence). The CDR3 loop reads CSAFAQGAAISYEQYF. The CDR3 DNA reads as TGCAGTGCATTCGCACAGGGGGCAGCCATCTCCTACGAGCAGTACTTC.

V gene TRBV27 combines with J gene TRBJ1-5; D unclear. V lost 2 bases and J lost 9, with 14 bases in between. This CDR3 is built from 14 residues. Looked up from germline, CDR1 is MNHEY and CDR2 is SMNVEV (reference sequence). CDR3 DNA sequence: TGTGCCAGCAGTTTAGACTTGCTGCGGGGGCCCCAGCATTTT. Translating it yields CASSLDLLRGPQHF.

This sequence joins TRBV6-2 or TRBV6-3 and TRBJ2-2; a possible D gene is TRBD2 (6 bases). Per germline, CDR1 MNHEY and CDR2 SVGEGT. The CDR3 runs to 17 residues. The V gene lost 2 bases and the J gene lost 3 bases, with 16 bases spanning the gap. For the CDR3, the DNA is TGTGCCAGCAGTTACAATGGTAGCGGACCTTACACCGGGGAGCTGTTTTTT. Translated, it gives CASSYNGSGPYTGELFF.

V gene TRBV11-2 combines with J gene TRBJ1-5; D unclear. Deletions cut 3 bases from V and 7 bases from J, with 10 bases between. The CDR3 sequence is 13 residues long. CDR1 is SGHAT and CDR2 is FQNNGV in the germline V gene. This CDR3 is CASSFELGQPQHF. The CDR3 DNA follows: TGTGCCAGCAGCTTTGAGTTAGGCCAGCCCCAGCATTTT.

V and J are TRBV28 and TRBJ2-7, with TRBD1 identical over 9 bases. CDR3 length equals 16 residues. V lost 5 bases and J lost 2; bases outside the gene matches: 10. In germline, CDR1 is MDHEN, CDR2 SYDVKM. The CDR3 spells CASSDTTGQGPYEQYF. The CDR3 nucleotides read TGTGCCAGCAGTGATACAACGGGACAGGGTCCCTACGAGCAGTACTTC.

The CDR3 nucleotides are TGTGCCAGTAGTATAGCCAGGGGGCCGAGAAACATTCAGTACTTC. This sequence encodes CASSIARGPRNIQYF. This sequence joins TRBV19 and TRBJ2-4; 8 bases align to TRBD1. V dropped 1 base and J dropped 6; count of bases not matched to a gene: 5. Per germline, CDR1 LNHDA and CDR2 SQIVND (reference sequence). The CDR3 spans 15 residues.

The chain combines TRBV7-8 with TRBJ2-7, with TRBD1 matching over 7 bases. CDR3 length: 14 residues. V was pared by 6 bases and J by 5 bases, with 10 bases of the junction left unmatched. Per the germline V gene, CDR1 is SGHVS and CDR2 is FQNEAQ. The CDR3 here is CASRPDRVTNEQYF. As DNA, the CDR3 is TGTGCCAGCAGGCCAGACAGGGTCACCAACGAGCAGTACTTC.

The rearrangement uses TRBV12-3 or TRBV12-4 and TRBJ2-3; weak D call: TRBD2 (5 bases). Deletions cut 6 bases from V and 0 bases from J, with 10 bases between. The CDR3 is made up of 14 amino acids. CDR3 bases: TGTGCCAGCAGGTACGGGGTTAGCACAGATACGCAGTATTTT. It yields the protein CASRYGVSTDTQYF.

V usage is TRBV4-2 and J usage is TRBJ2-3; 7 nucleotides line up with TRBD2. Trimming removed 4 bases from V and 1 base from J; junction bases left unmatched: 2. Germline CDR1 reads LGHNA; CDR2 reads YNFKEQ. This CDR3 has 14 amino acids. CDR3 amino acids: CASSPAGGTDTQYF. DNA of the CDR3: TGTGCCAGCAGCCCGGCGGGAGGCACAGATACGCAGTATTTT.

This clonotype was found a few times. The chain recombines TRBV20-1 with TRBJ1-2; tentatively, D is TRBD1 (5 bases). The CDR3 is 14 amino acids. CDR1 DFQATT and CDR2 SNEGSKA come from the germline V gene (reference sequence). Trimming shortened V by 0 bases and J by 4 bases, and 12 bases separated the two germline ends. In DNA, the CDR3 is TGCAGTGCTAGAGATCCGGGAGGGGTCTATGGCTACACCTTC. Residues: CSARDPGGVYGYTF.

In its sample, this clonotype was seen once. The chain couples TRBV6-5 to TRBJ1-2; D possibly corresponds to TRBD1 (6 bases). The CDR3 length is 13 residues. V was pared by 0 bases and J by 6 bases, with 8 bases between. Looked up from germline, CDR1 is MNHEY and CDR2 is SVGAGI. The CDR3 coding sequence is TGTGCCAGCAGTTACTCCGGACAGCATGGCTACACCTTC. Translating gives CASSYSGQHGYTF.

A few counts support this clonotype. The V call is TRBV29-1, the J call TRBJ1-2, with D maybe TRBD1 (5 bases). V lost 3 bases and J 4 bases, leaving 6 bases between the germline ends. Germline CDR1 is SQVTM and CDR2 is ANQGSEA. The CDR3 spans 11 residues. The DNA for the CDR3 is TGCAGCGTTGACCAGGGCTATGGCTACACCTTC. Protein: CSVDQGYGYTF.

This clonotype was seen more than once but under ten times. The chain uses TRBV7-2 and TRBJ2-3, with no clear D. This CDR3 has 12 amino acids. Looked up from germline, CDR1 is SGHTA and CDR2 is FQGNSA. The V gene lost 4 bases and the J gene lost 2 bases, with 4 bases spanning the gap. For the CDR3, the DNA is TGTGCCAGCAGCTACGACACAGATACGCAGTATTTT. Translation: CASSYDTDTQYF.

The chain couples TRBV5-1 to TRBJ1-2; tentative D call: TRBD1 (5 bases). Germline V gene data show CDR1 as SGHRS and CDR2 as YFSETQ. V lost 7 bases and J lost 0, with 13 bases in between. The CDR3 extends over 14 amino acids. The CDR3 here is CASHDGGANYGYTF. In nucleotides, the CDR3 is TGCGCCAGCCACGACGGGGGGGCTAACTATGGCTACACCTTC.

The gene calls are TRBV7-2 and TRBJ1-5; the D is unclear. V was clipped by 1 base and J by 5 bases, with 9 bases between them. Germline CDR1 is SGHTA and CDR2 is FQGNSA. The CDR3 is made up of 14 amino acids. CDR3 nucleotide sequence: TGTGCCAGCAGCTTAGTACGGGATTATCAGCCCCAGCATTTT. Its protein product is CASSLVRDYQPQHF.

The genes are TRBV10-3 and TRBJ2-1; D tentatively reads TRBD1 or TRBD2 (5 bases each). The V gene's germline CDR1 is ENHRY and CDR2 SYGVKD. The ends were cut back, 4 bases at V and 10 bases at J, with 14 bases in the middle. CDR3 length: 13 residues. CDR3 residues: CAISGGTDREQFF. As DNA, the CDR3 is TGTGCCATCAGTGGAGGGACCGACCGGGAGCAGTTCTTC.

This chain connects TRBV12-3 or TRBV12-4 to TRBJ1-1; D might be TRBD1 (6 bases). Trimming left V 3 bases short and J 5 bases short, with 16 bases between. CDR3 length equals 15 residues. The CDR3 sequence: CASSFVGGRRTEAFF. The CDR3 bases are TGTGCCAGCAGTTTTGTCGGGGGCAGGAGGACTGAAGCTTTCTTT.

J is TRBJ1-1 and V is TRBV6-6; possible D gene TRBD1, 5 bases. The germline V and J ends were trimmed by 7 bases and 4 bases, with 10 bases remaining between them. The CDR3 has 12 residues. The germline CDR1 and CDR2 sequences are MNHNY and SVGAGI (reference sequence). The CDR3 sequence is CASIGVGTEAFF. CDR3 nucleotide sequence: TGTGCCAGCATAGGGGTGGGCACTGAAGCTTTCTTT.

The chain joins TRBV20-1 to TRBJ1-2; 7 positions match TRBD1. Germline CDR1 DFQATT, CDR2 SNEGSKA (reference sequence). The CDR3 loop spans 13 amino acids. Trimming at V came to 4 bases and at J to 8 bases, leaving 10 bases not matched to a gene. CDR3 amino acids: CSANLGGRDGYTF. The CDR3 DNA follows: TGCAGTGCTAATCTAGGGGGCCGGGACGGCTACACCTTC.

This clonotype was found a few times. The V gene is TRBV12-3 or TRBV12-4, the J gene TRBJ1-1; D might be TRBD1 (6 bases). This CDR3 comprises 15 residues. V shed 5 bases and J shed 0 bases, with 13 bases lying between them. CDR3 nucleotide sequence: TGTGCCAGCAGTCCGACAGGACTTATGAACACTGAAGCTTTCTTT. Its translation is CASSPTGLMNTEAFF.

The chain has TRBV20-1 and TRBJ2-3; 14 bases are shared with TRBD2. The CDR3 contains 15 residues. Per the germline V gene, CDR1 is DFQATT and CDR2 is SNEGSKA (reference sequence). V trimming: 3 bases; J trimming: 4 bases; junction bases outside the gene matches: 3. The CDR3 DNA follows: TGCAGTGCTAGGGGACTAGCGGGAGTAGCAGATACGCAGTATTTT. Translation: CSARGLAGVADTQYF.